This T cell receptor beta chain was profiled in a study of shared clonotypes between healthy human individuals (dated by TCRdb to 2020 to 2021). With regard to the full study: The cohort included three men and a couple of women between 18 and 49 years of age. Libraries were prepared and TCR repertoires were sequenced by different laboratories using diverse techniques, in order to increase sequencing depth and limit assay-specific biases. The study deeply sequenced blood TCR repertoires of 5 or 6 healthy adults to estimate repertoire size and the extent of clonotype sharing between individuals. Each donor's leukapheresis produced roughly between roughly 0.9 and 8.9 billion PBMCs. Per donor, three plates each were used for CD4 naive and CD4 memory, two for CD8 naive, and one for CD8 memory. Broader findings and caveats from the paper: When a handful of donors were compared, the shared fraction of clonotypes was around 5.1% for naive CD4, approximately 3.3% for naive CD8, roughly 2.3% for memory CD4, and 0.4% for memory CD8. Sampling was restricted to blood, and TCR repertoires in tissue are likely to differ from TCR repertoires in blood. Rarefaction of sorted-subset datasets indicated incomplete sequencing despite the large sequencing depth. Because the study included only a small number of donors, the genetic and exposure-history diversity represented was limited. Clonotypes shared by all four sorted-subset donors showed higher generation probabilities than non-shared clonotypes. Pairwise subsampling indicated that sequencing depth was expected to affect the degree of clonotype sharing among donors. Naive subsets generally had larger estimated clonotype richness than memory subsets did.

The CDR3 covers 15 residues, taking in both the cysteine and the phenylalanine. Only the CDR3 region is kept as DNA, spanning 45 bases read in frame from base 1. V and J are trimmed by 8 bases and 1 base, and the gene matches miss 8 bases of the junction. The germline V gene supplies CDR1 MNHNS and CDR2 SASEGT. For this clone: Its antigen is still unknown. The record has no base qualities; no much larger clone is one base away.

TCR CDR3 regions were amplified from genomic DNA by multiplex PCR using the deep immunoSEQ assay. Extracted genomic DNA from each cell subset was spread evenly across all wells of several immunoSEQ 96-well plates, with each plate serving as a replicate. For sorted subsets, 200 to 250 ng genomic DNA, equal to some 28,000 T cell genomes, was loaded into each replicate PCR. The purified libraries were quantified using a Qubit 3.0 fluorometer, sized with a Bioanalyzer 2100, and then quantified again using the KAPA Library Quantification kit. A separate single-read 150-cycle Illumina NextSeq 550 flow cell was used to sequence each immunoSEQ 96-well plate. Regarding the original processing steps: Because only junctional sequences without quality scores were contained in the immunoSEQ output, filtering matching that applied to full-length reads could not be performed. To assign V/J genes and CDR3, sequences were annotated using PyIR, a Python wrapper for IgBLAST v1.9, with IMGT germline references. Reads with weak V/J assignments (E-value above 1e-6), missing CDR3, stop codons, out-of-frame junctions, or ambiguous translated residues were removed. A V3J clonotype was defined by an identical inferred V gene, J gene, and CDR3 amino acid sequence. To compute the percentage overlap between repertoires, the number of shared unique clonotypes was divided by the size of the smaller repertoire. RTK rarefaction, the Chao1 estimator, and Recon v2.1 estimates of unobserved clonotypes were used to assess repertoire richness. Generation probabilities for all TCRbeta clonotypes obtained by the gDNA method from a few donors were computed using OLGA. This is the immuneACCESS table as TCRdb keeps it, with only in-frame sequences that have V and J called. A part of the clones is gone; compared with another copy, unresolved V genes explain less than half, and the rest is unexplained. Clone size and the V and J calls come from that table; the DNA yielded D and trimming. Counted in this sample were a few million clones; around 95% of them appeared once. The ten largest clonotypes hold more than 0.1% of the sample.

Donors were healthy HIV-negative adults with no recently reported acute infections or vaccinations. All donors were Caucasian adults living in Nashville, Tennessee, USA. CD4+ T cells were enriched through magnetic negative selection, after which naive cells were positively selected on CD45RA and the remaining negative fraction served as the memory subset. After blood collection by leukapheresis, PBMCs were isolated using Ficoll-Histopaque density gradient centrifugation and then cryopreserved in the vapor phase of liquid nitrogen. Analytical flow cytometry was used to check the purity and quantity of each magnetically sorted T cell population. Genomic DNA was isolated from each sorted fraction and quantified by UV absorbance on a Nanodrop 2000c.

Sequenced sample: naive CD4+ T cells sorted from blood. The cell subset or site label on this specimen signifies: CD45RA+ positively selected. The receptor was isolated from a man in his late teens or twenties in good health. This chain joins TRBV6-1 to TRBJ1-1, and 9 bases in between align with TRBD1. The sequenced DNA is TGTGCCAGCGGACCGGGACAGGGTTGGAACACTGAAGCTTTCTTT. Its product reads: CASGPGQGWNTEAFF.